This T cell receptor beta chain was found in a study of T cell responses to AZD1222 COVID-19 vaccine. Trimming took 0 bases from V and 2 from J, leaving 6 bases between them. There are 13 residues in the CDR3. Germline assignment: CDR1 SGHDT and CDR2 YYEEEE. Findings of the study overall: Spike-wide vaccine-associated CD4 TCRs dominated at 160-218 and 743-854. Repertoire collection took place solely once the T cell response had peaked. Increases in Spike-specific TCR breadth and depth were seen after two AZD1222 doses.

The assay was immunoSEQ multiplex PCR, and TCRdb's table has in-frame clones only and misses some. The table records approximately 180,000 clones, around 94% of them present only once. Comment on this clone: The antigen is undetermined.

The sequencing here drew on peripheral blood, taken 28 days after the second dose of the MenACWY control vaccine. The chain uses TRBV5-6 and TRBJ2-7; D unclear. This TCR was sampled from an adult who received the MenACWY meningococcal vaccine as a control. In nucleotides, the CDR3 is TGTGCCAGCAGCTTGGGGGTCCCCTACGAGCAGTACTTC. Its translation is CASSLGVPYEQYF. Full variable domain (rest looked up from reference TRBV5-6 and TRBJ2-7): DAGVTQSPTHLIKTRGQQVTLRCSPKSGHDTVSWYQQALGQGPQFIFQYYEEEERQRGNFPDRFSGHQFPNYSSELNVNALLLGDSALYLCASSLGVPYEQYFGPGTRLTVT.